The entry below gives a single T cell receptor (beta chain) sequence along with its context. This clonotype was recorded a few times. Its antigen has not been determined. It has no much larger one-base neighbor in the sample; base qualities were not kept. This record comes from a study of spatial heterogeneity in lung cancer (dated by TCRdb to the late 2010s). Notes on the research overall: More beta-chain than alpha-chain transcripts were consistently detected, likely reflecting higher beta-chain transcript abundance. In the raw uncorrected reads, each unique combination of TCR and UMI appeared more than ten times on average. TCR alpha and beta repertoires were quantitatively compared across multiple tumor regions, matched nontumor lung and blood in non-small cell lung cancer. TCR repertoire features were related to nonsynonymous mutation counts determined by whole-exome sequencing of tumor tissue. At surgery, both alpha and beta chains were TCR-sequenced in 200 to 250 tumor regions, 64 matched nontumor lung samples and a few dozen PBMC samples.

Read against the paper, the sample's time point label means: sample taken at primary tumor resection. Donors were some 70 patients with early-stage, untreated non-small cell lung cancer from the lung TRACERx cohort. Without any cell sorting, TCR sequencing was performed on whole RNA extracted either from tumor and nontumor lung tissue or from cryopreserved PBMC samples. Patients were selected for TCR sequencing only if sufficient RNA was available from at least two tumor regions. Library generation was performed with 5' RACE. Instrument used: NextSeq 500. The TCR library protocol attached a unique molecular identifier to each TCR cDNA molecule to allow correction of PCR and sequencing errors. Per the authors' processing: Decombinator tools were used for TCR identification, UMI-based error correction and CDR3 extraction. Expanded TCRs were defined as those above a frequency of 2 per 1,000, corresponding to the top 1% of the tumor frequency distribution. Rényi diversity was computed with the R vegan package after subsampling each repertoire 100 times to 5,000 TCRs. CDR3 similarity networks were built from amino acid triplet string-kernel similarity, connecting CDR3s with pairwise similarity above 0.82. TCRdb itself trimmed the public reads at Q25 with fastp, ran MiXCR and retained productive beta chains. CDR3 protein sequences are deduplicated, and each keeps its most common genes and DNA. In this record, the V and J calls reflect TCRdb's handling and not the investigators' own analysis. The sample table records tens of thousands of distinct CDR3 sequences; about an eighth of these occur just once. The ten largest account for just over 40% of the sample.

Study-wide findings and limitations: Confirming at a functional level the hypothesis that regional TCRs recognize regional mutations was considered to require additional single-cell paired TCR alpha and beta sequencing. Ubiquitous expanded tumor TCRs showed up in blood more often at tumor resection than at routine follow-up.

V is pruned by 6 bases and J by 3 bases, leaving 7 bases of the junction without a gene match. The germline V gene sets CDR1 to MDHEN and CDR2 to SYDVKM. The cysteine opens and the phenylalanine closes a CDR3 of 14 amino acids. CDR3 DNA only is kept here, 42 bases in frame from base 1. Recombination connected TRBV28 to TRBJ1-2, with 7 middle bases fitting TRBD1. This sequence originates from a male donor with early-stage non-small cell lung cancer. Sequencing was performed on PBMCs, taken at surgery. The bases are TGTGCCAGCAGCAGGGACAGCGGAGACTATGGCTACACCTTC. Translated, it reads CASSRDSGDYGYTF.